The present T cell receptor (beta chain) was sequenced within a study of T cell responses to AZD1222 COVID-19 vaccine. Regarding the study as a whole: Baseline testing showed seropositivity in only five or six AZD1222 recipients. Clonal diversity may have been underestimated in mostly white British donors. Regions 160-218 and 743-854 held dominance among vaccine-associated CD4 TCRs, which spanned spike. After two AZD1222 doses, spike-specific TCR breadth and depth rose versus day 0.

For this clone: The antigen remains undetermined.

Germline lookup yields CDR1 LNHDA and CDR2 SQIVND (reference sequence). Trimming removed 6 bases from V and 3 bases from J, with 3 bases in between. The CDR3 runs 12 residues. Data came from immunoSEQ multiplex PCR; TCRdb stores just in-frame clones and leaves some out. The repertoire holds approximately 70,000 clones, with roughly 85% as singletons. The J gene is TRBJ1-6, the V gene TRBV19, with D unresolved. Sequencing used peripheral blood, obtained on day 0 of AZD1222 vaccination. This TCR was sampled from an adult in good health. The CDR3 sequence is CASSSYNSPLHF. The CDR3 DNA reads as TGTGCCAGTAGCAGCTATAATTCACCCCTCCACTTT.